This TCR beta chain was recorded in a study of human T cells and chemical hapten exposure. TCRdb analysed the RACE reads with MiXCR anew, one entry per CDR3 protein. The sample has some 50,000 distinct CDR3 sequences, about 9% seen once. Ten or more counts support this clonotype. As for time point: patch test 1, 2 weeks after DPC sensitization. Treatment: therapeutic diphenylcyclopropenone sensitization with weekly scalp DPC. Sample donors consisted of patients with alopecia, aged 18 to 70 years, who were suitable for DPC. Whole blood that had not been fractionated was the source of extracted total RNA. Germline assignment: CDR1 MDHEN and CDR2 SYDVKM. The CDR3 extends over 17 amino acids. V shed 4 bases, J shed 1 base, and the junction held 9 bases outside the gene matches.

The rearrangement joins TRBV28 to TRBJ2-1; 8 positions agree with TRBD2. This sample comprised whole blood, obtained in connection with sensitization to the hapten diphenylcyclopropenone (DPC). This receptor was identified in a middle-aged woman with alopecia areata. Some clones in this sample may be carry-over from other donors' samples. CDR3 sequence: CASSYHRAGGSYNEQFF. In DNA, the CDR3 is TGTGCCAGCAGTTACCACCGGGCGGGGGGTTCCTACAATGAGCAGTTCTTC.